The sequence of this T cell receptor (beta chain) was determined in a study of T cells in localized non-small cell lung cancer. Trimming left V 6 bases short and J 5 bases short, with 16 bases between. Germline CDR1 and CDR2: MDHEN and SYDVKM. CDR3 length: 14 residues. Sequencing used immunoSEQ multiplex PCR; TCRdb keeps in-frame clones, though not all of them. The sample yields 65,000 to 80,000 clones, 84% seen once. This rearrangement joins TRBV28 to TRBJ1-2; D is unclear. The origin of this receptor is a female donor at least 60 years old with stage I lung adenocarcinoma. The material sequenced was peripheral blood, taken before any cancer treatment. The CDR3 sequence: CASRNERRSYGYTF. The CDR3 DNA reads as TGTGCCAGCAGGAACGAGAGGAGGAGTTATGGCTACACCTTC.